The 26 T cell receptor beta chains listed next were all sequenced from one sample in a study of CD8 T cells in ankylosing spondylitis (dated by TCRdb to the late 2010s). Beyond this particular receptor, the publication reports: Blood from ankylosing spondylitis patients appeared to be characterized by a TCR beta motif composed of roughly eight highly homologous amino acid variants.

For these receptors, no antigen is known. Libraries were constructed by 5' RACE. Reads for this sample came from an Illumina HiSeq 2500. TCRdb handled the public reads itself, with Q25 trimming in fastp and clone calling in MiXCR, and kept productive beta chains. Each CDR3 protein gets just one entry, which takes the most common genes and DNA from the rows behind it. The sample table holds about 400,000 distinct CDR3 sequences, of which approximately 20% were seen once. The ten largest clonotypes hold about 17% of the sample. Sequenced sample: blood, either unsorted or a sorted T cell fraction (not recorded which). These receptor sequences come from a male donor with ankylosing spondylitis.

The table lists this clonotype with a few counts. This sequence joins TRBV6-2 or TRBV6-3 and TRBJ2-7; D uncertain. The CDR3 loop spans 13 amino acids. V lost 2 bases, J lost 7 bases, and 12 bases lay in between. Germline loops: CDR1 MNHEY, CDR2 SVGEGT. The CDR3 reads CASSYRSPLEQYF. CDR3 in DNA: TGTGCCAGCAGTTACCGGTCTCCCCTGGAGCAGTACTTC.

The chain uses TRBV9 and TRBJ2-1, with D perhaps given as TRBD1 or TRBD2 (6 bases each). V shed 0 bases and J shed 8 bases, with 21 bases lying between them. This CDR3 is 17 amino acids long. Germline lookup yields CDR1 SGDLS and CDR2 YYNGEE. The CDR3 protein is CASSVDRDFAFADEQFF. CDR3 nucleotide sequence: TGTGCCAGCAGCGTAGACAGGGACTTCGCCTTTGCCGATGAGCAGTTCTTC. The full variable domain, completed using reference TRBV9 and TRBJ2-1, is DSGVTQTPKHLITATGQRVTLRCSPRSGDLSVYWYQQSLDQGLQFLIQYYNGEERAKGNILERFSAQQFPDLHSELNLSSLELGDSALYFCASSVDRDFAFADEQFFGPGTRLTVL.

This clonotype was detected many times. The rearrangement joins TRBV11-3 to TRBJ2-1; D is uncertain. This CDR3 has 17 residues. CDR1 is SGHNT and CDR2 is YENEEA in the germline V gene. The V end was cut by 1 base, the J end by 8 bases, with 21 bases between. DNA for the CDR3: TGTGCCAGCAGCTTAGGAGGTCAGGCCCCCCTAGGCGATGAGCAGTTCTTC. This gives the protein CASSLGGQAPLGDEQFF. Variable domain in full (rest from reference TRBV11-3 and TRBJ2-1): EAGVVQSPRYKIIEKKQPVAFWCNPISGHNTLYWYLQNLGQGPELLIRYENEEAVDDSQLPKDRFSAERLKGVDSTLKIQPAELGDSAVYLCASSLGGQAPLGDEQFFGPGTRLTVL.

The chain combines TRBV20-1 with TRBJ1-6; D gene unclear. The CDR3 spans 11 residues. Germline V gives CDR1 DFQATT, CDR2 SNEGSKA (reference sequence). Between the trimmed V and J ends, which lost 3 bases and 13 bases, there was a span of 10 bases. CDR3 in amino acids: CSARDEGPLHF. The CDR3 region has the DNA TGCAGTGCTAGGGATGAGGGTCCCCTCCACTTT.

A few counts support this clonotype. The CDR3 DNA reads TGTGCCAGCAGACAGGGGGAAATCTATGGCTACACCTTC. It encodes CASRQGEIYGYTF. The rearrangement joins TRBV12-3 or TRBV12-4 to TRBJ1-2, with 8 bases fitting TRBD1. This CDR3 is built from 13 residues. J was trimmed by 4 bases and V by 6 bases; bases with no gene match: 4.

This sequence joins TRBV4-2 and TRBJ2-3; D not resolved. V lost 5 bases to trimming and J lost 0 bases, with 12 bases between them. Germline V gene data show CDR1 as LGHNA and CDR2 as YNFKEQ. The CDR3 extends over 15 amino acids. CDR3 DNA: TGTGCCAGCAGCTTACTCCAATCTAGCACAGATACGCAGTATTTT. Amino acids: CASSLLQSSTDTQYF.

This clonotype has a handful of counts. This chain links TRBV5-1 with TRBJ2-1, with a possible D match to TRBD1 (5 bases). Germline V gene lookup returns CDR1 SGHRS and CDR2 YFSETQ. This CDR3 is 15 amino acids long. Trimming removed 0 bases from V and 10 bases from J, with 17 bases in between. Here the CDR3 DNA reads TGCGCCAGCAGCTTGGCGTCGTTAGGGGTAAACGAGCAGTTCTTC. It specifies CASSLASLGVNEQFF.

The genes are TRBV3-1 and TRBJ2-1; D gene ambiguous. V shed 4 bases and J shed 7 bases, with 23 bases lying between them. This CDR3 has 17 residues. Germline CDR1 LGHDT, CDR2 YNNKEL (reference sequence). The CDR3 protein is CASSPPSPLMPANEQFF. CDR3 nucleotides: TGTGCCAGCAGCCCCCCCTCTCCATTGATGCCGGCGAATGAGCAGTTCTTC.

This clonotype was counted between two and nine times. The chain has TRBV6-6 and TRBJ2-7; D is uncertain. The CDR3 covers 13 residues. V was clipped by 4 bases and J by 5 bases, with 12 bases between them. CDR1 and CDR2 (germline): MNHNY, SVGAGI (reference sequence). The CDR3 DNA reads as TGTGCCAGCAGTTCTGTTGGTGTGCACGAGCAGTACTTC. This codes for CASSSVGVHEQYF.

This clonotype showed up just a few times. The chain recombines TRBV5-1 with TRBJ2-1; D not certain. This CDR3 is 14 amino acids long. V lost 2 bases and J 6 bases, leaving 12 bases between the germline ends. Germline V gene lookup returns CDR1 SGHRS and CDR2 YFSETQ. The CDR3 DNA reads as TGCGCCAGCAGCTTCGGACCGACGAGCAATGAGCAGTTCTTC. Its translation is CASSFGPTSNEQFF. Supplemented by reference TRBV5-1 and TRBJ2-1, the full variable domain reads KAGVTQTPRYLIKTRGQQVTLSCSPISGHRSVSWYQQTPGQGLQFLFEYFSETQRNKGNFPGRFSGRQFSNSRSEMNVSTLELGDSALYLCASSFGPTSNEQFFGPGTRLTVL.

V usage is TRBV7-8 and J usage is TRBJ1-4; TRBD1 is a possible D gene (5 bases). Germline-derived CDR1 and CDR2 are SGHVS and FQNEAQ. V dropped 5 bases and J dropped 2 bases, with 12 bases sitting between them. The CDR3 length is 15 residues. CDR3 sequence reads: CASSLSGSTNEKLFF. The CDR3 DNA is TGTGCCAGCAGCCTATCAGGGTCCACTAATGAAAAACTGTTTTTT.

The sample holds a few counts of this clonotype. CDR3 bases: TGTGCCAGCAGCTCGGGACTAGCGGGAAGTGAGCAGTTCTTC. Protein product: CASSSGLAGSEQFF. V gene TRBV14 combines with J gene TRBJ2-1, with 13 bases lining up with TRBD2. J gave up 9 bases and V 5 bases, and 4 bases lay outside the gene matches. Germline CDR1 reads SGHDN; CDR2 reads FVKESK. The length of the CDR3 is 14 residues.

This clonotype was seen a few times. This rearrangement joins TRBV9 to TRBJ2-1; 7 bases are a match to TRBD2. Germline V gene data show CDR1 as SGDLS and CDR2 as YYNGEE. The CDR3 loop spans 15 amino acids. Trimming at V came to 2 bases and at J to 6 bases, leaving 8 bases not matched to a gene. The CDR3 DNA reads as TGTGCCAGCAGCGTCCGGGACTACGAGATCAATGAGCAGTTCTTC. It yields the protein CASSVRDYEINEQFF.

The V gene is TRBV12-3 or TRBV12-4, the J gene TRBJ2-3; D is perhaps TRBD2 (5 bases). The CDR3 covers 16 residues. V lost 6 bases and J lost 14, with 30 bases in between. CDR3 sequence reads: CASRAPTREFTVGWYF. CDR3 in DNA: TGTGCCAGCAGGGCCCCCACACGGGAATTTACTGTCGGCTGGTATTTT.

This clonotype was seen more than once but under ten times. The chain joins TRBV18 to TRBJ2-7; 9 nucleotides align to TRBD1. From germline, CDR1 is KGHSH and CDR2 LQKENI. The CDR3 loop spans 13 amino acids. The V and J ends lost 7 bases and 4 bases, in that order; junction bases with no gene match: 5. The CDR3 coding sequence is TGTGCCAGCTTACCCGGGACAGGGTACGAGCAGTACTTC. Translated, it gives CASLPGTGYEQYF.

This clonotype was detected a few times. The chain is built from TRBV7-9 and TRBJ1-2; D may be TRBD1 (6 bases). The CDR3 is 14 amino acids. V gave up 2 bases and J gave up 3 bases, with 10 bases separating them. CDR1 SEHNR and CDR2 FQNEAQ come from the germline V gene (reference sequence). The CDR3 DNA follows: TGTGCCAGCAGCTTATGGGGGGCCTACTATGGCTACACCTTC. The encoded protein is CASSLWGAYYGYTF.

This sequence joins TRBV9 and TRBJ2-3, with 14 bases matching TRBD2. This CDR3 comprises 16 residues. Germline V gene data show CDR1 as SGDLS and CDR2 as YYNGEE. V shed 4 bases, J shed 4 bases, and the junction held 5 bases outside the gene matches. In DNA form, the CDR3 reads TGTGCCAGCAGCTTTGGGACTAGCGGGAGCGCAGATACGCAGTATTTT. This gives the protein CASSFGTSGSADTQYF.

The chain carries TRBV20-1 and TRBJ2-1; 12 nucleotides match TRBD2. CDR3 length: 15 residues. In germline, CDR1 is DFQATT, CDR2 SNEGSKA (reference sequence). Trimming at V came to 5 bases and at J to 4 bases, leaving 6 bases not matched to a gene. CDR3 sequence reads: CSASSLAGGYNEQFF. The CDR3 bases are TGCAGTGCTTCTAGTCTAGCGGGAGGGTACAATGAGCAGTTCTTC.

The chain links TRBV10-3 to TRBJ2-7, with 7 bases that match TRBD1. Trimming cost V 3 bases and J 2 bases; bases outside gene matches: 7. Germline lookup yields CDR1 ENHRY and CDR2 SYGVKD. This CDR3 spans 15 amino acids. In DNA form, the CDR3 reads TGTGCCATCAGTGATACCGGGACAGCCGCCTACGAGCAGTACTTC. This encodes CAISDTGTAAYEQYF.

The V and J genes are TRBV18 and TRBJ2-3; D ambiguous. Germline CDR1 and CDR2: KGHSH and LQKENI. The CDR3 loop spans 15 amino acids. Trimming stripped 7 bases from V and 0 bases from J, with 14 bases between. The CDR3 is CASWRGQASTDTQYF. CDR3 in DNA: TGTGCCAGCTGGCGTGGGCAGGCAAGCACAGATACGCAGTATTTT.

This clonotype came up a few times. The chain combines TRBV29-1 with TRBJ2-7; the D gene is possibly TRBD1 (6 bases). V shed 4 bases and J shed 5 bases, with 15 bases lying between them. This CDR3 is 13 amino acids long. Germline V lookup: CDR1 SQVTM, CDR2 ANQGSEA. This chain's CDR3 is CSVATGYGHEQYF. In DNA form, the CDR3 reads TGCAGCGTTGCTACAGGGTACGGGCACGAGCAGTACTTC.

This clonotype appeared a few times. CDR3 region: CASQPTGSENIQYF. For the CDR3, the DNA is TGCGCCAGCCAACCGACAGGGAGCGAAAACATTCAGTACTTC. This chain uses TRBV5-1 with TRBJ2-4; 7 nucleotides agree with TRBD1. Germline assignment: CDR1 SGHRS and CDR2 YFSETQ. There are 14 residues in the CDR3. J was trimmed by 5 bases and V by 7 bases; bases with no gene match: 9.

The V call is TRBV7-6, the J call TRBJ2-3; a weak D match, TRBD1 (6 bases). Between the trimmed V and J ends, which lost 1 base and 5 bases, there was a span of 13 bases. Germline V gene sequence: CDR1 SGHVS, CDR2 FNYEAQ. The CDR3 loop spans 15 amino acids. CDR3 residues: CASSLVWGRIDTQYF. DNA of the CDR3: TGTGCCAGCAGCTTAGTTTGGGGGCGAATAGATACGCAGTATTTT.

This chain links TRBV7-2 with TRBJ2-6, with D possibly being TRBD1 (5 bases). Per the germline V gene, CDR1 is SGHTA and CDR2 is FQGNSA. V was pared by 5 bases and J by 4 bases, with 15 bases between. CDR3 length equals 16 residues. CDR3 sequence reads: CASSRTLNGGANVLTF. The CDR3 nucleotides are TGTGCCAGCAGCAGGACATTGAACGGCGGGGCCAACGTCCTGACTTTC.

V and J are TRBV6-5 and TRBJ2-1; 8 nucleotides agree with TRBD2. The J segment lost 6 bases and the V segment lost 2 bases, leaving 3 bases of the junction unmatched. CDR1 is MNHEY and CDR2 is SVGAGI in the germline V gene. This CDR3 is built from 14 residues. The CDR3 DNA reads TGTGCCAGCAGTTACAGGGGGACTAGCAATGAGCAGTTCTTC. Translated: CASSYRGTSNEQFF.

This clonotype was seen more than once but under ten times. The CDR3 here is CSATRGTSGYNEQFF. The CDR3 coding sequence is TGCAGTGCTACCCGGGGGACTAGCGGTTACAATGAGCAGTTCTTC. The V gene is TRBV20-1, the J gene TRBJ2-1; 11 nucleotides agree with TRBD2. Germline V gene data show CDR1 as DFQATT and CDR2 as SNEGSKA (reference sequence). The CDR3 is made up of 15 amino acids. Trimming removed 4 bases from V and 4 bases from J; junction bases left unmatched: 6.